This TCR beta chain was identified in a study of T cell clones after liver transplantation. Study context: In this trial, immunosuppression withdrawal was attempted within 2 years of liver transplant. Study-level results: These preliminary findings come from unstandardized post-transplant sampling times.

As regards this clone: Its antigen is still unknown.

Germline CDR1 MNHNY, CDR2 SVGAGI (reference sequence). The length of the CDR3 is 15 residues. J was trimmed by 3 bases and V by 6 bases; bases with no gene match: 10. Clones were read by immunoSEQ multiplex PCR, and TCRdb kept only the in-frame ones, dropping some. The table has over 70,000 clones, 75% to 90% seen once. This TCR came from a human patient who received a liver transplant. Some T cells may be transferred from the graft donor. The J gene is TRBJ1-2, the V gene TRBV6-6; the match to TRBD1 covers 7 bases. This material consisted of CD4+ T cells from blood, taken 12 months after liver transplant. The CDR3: CASSGFRDSDYGYTF. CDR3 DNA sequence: TGTGCCAGCAGCGGCTTCCGGGACAGTGACTATGGCTACACCTTC.